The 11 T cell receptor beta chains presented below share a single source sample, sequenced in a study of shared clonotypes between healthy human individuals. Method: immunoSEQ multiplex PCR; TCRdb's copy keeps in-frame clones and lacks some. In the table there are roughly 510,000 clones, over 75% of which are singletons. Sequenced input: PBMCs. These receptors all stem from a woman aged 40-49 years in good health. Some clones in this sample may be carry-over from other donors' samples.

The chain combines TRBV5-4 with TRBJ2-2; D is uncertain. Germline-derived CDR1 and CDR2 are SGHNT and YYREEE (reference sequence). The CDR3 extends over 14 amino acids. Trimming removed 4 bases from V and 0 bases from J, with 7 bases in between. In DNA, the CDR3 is TGTGCCAGCAGCCCCCGAACGAACACCGGGGAGCTGTTTTTT. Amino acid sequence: CASSPRTNTGELFF.

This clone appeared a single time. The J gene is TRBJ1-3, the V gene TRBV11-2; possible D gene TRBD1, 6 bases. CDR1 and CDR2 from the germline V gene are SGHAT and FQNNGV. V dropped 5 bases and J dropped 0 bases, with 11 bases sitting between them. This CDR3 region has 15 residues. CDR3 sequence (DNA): TGTGCCAGCAGCCCCAGGGGATACTCTGGAAACACCATATATTTT. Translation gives CASSPRGYSGNTIYF.

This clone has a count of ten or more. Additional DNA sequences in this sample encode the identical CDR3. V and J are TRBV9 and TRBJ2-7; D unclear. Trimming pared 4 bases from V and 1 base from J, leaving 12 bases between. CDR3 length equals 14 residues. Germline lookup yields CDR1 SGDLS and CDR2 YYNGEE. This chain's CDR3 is CASSPSTASYEQYF. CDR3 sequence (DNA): TGTGCCAGCAGCCCCTCAACAGCTTCCTACGAGCAGTACTTC.

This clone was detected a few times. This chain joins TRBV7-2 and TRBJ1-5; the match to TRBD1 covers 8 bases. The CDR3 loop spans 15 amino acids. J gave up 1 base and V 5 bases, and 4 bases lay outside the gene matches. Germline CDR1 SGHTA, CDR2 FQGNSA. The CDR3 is CASSLWTGSNQPQHF. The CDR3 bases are TGTGCCAGCAGCCTATGGACAGGGAGCAATCAGCCCCAGCATTTT.

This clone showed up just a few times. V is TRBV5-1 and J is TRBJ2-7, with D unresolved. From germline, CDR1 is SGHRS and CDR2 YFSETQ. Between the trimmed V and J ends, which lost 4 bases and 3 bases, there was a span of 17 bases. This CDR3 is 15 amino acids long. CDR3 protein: CASSLGPNDVYEQYF. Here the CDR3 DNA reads TGCGCCAGCAGCCTAGGACCAAACGACGTCTACGAGCAGTACTTC.

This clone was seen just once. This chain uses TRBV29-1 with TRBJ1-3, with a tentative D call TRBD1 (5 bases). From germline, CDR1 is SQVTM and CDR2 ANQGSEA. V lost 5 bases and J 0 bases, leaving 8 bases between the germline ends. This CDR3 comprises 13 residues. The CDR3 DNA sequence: TGCAGCGTTAGCGACAGCTCTGGAAACACCATATATTTT. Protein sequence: CSVSDSSGNTIYF. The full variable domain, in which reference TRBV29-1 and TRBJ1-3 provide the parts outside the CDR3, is SAVISQKPSRDICQRGTSLTIQCQVDSQVTMMFWYRQQPGQSLTLIATANQGSEATYESGFVIDKFPISRPNLTFSTLTVSNMSPEDSSIYLCSVSDSSGNTIYFGEGSWLTVV.

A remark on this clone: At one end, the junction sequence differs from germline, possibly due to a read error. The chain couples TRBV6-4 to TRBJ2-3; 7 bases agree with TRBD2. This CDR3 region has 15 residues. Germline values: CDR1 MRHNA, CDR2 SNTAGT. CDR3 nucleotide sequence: TGTGCCAGCCGTGAACGAGGCGGGAGCTCAGATACGCAGTATTTT. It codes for CASRERGGSSDTQYF.

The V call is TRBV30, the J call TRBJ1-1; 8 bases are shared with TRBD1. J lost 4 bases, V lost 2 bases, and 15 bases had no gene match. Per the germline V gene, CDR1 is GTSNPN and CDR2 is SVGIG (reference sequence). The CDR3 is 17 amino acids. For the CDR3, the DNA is TGTGCCTGGAGTTCCGGACTTTTCGACAGGGGAGTCACTGAAGCTTTCTTT. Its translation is CAWSSGLFDRGVTEAFF.

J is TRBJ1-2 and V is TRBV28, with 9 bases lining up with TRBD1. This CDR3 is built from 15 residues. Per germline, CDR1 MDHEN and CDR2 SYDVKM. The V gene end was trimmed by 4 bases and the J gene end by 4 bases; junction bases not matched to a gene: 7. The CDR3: CASSSTGGIPYGYTF. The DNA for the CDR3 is TGTGCCAGCAGTTCTACAGGGGGCATACCCTATGGCTACACCTTC.

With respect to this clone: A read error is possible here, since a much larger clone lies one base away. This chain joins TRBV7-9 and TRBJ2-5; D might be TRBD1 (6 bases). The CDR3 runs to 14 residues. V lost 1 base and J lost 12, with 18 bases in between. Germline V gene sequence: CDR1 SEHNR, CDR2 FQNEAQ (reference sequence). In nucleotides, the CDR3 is TGTGCCAGCAGCTTAGTTGGACAGAACCGAGCCAAGTACTTC. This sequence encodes CASSLVGQNRAKYF.

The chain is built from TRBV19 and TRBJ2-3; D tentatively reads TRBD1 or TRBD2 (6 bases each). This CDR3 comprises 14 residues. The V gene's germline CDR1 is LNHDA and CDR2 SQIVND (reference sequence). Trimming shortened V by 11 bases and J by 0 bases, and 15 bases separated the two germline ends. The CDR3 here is CASGAGASTDTQYF. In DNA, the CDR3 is TGTGCCTCGGGGGCGGGCGCTAGCACAGATACGCAGTATTTT. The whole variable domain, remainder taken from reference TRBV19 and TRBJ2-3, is DGGITQSPKYLFRKEGQNVTLSCEQNLNHDAMYWYRQDPGQGLRLIYYSQIVNDFQKGDIAEGYSVSREKKESFPLTVTSAQKNPTAFYLCASGAGASTDTQYFGPGTRLTVL.